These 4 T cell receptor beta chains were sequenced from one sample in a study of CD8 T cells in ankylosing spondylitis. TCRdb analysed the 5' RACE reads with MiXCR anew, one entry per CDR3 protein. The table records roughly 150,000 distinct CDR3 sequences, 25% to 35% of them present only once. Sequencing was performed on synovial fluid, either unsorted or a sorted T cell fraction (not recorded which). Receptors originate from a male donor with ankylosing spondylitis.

The CDR3 loop is CASSTPLTGKETQYF. CDR3 nucleotide sequence: TGTGCCAGCAGCACCCCTCTGACAGGGAAAGAGACCCAGTACTTC. The chain has TRBV5-6 and TRBJ2-5; 7 nucleotides align to TRBD1. The J segment lost 3 bases and the V segment lost 4 bases, leaving 9 bases of the junction unmatched. Germline V gives CDR1 SGHDT, CDR2 YYEEEE. The CDR3 has 15 amino acids.

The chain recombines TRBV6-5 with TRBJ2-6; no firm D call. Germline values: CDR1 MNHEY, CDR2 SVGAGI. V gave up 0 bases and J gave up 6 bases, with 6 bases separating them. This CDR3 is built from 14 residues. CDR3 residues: CASSYSSKANVLTF. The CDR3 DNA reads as TGTGCCAGCAGTTACTCCTCAAAGGCCAACGTCCTGACTTTC.

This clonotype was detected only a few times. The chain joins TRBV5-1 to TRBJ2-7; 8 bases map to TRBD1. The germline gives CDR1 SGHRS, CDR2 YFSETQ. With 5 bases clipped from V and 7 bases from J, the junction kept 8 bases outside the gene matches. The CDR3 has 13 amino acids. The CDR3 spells CASRIQGAWEQYF. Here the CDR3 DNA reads TGCGCCAGCAGAATCCAGGGGGCCTGGGAGCAGTACTTC.

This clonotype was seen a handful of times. The CDR3 coding sequence is TGTGCCAGCAGTTACAGGGGCTCAAATTCACCCCTCCACTTT. It yields the protein CASSYRGSNSPLHF. The V call is TRBV28, the J call TRBJ1-6, with 7 bases lining up with TRBD1. Losses at the gene ends were 4 bases for V and 7 bases for J; bases not matched to a gene: 4. CDR1 is MDHEN, CDR2 SYDVKM, per germline. The CDR3 has 14 amino acids.